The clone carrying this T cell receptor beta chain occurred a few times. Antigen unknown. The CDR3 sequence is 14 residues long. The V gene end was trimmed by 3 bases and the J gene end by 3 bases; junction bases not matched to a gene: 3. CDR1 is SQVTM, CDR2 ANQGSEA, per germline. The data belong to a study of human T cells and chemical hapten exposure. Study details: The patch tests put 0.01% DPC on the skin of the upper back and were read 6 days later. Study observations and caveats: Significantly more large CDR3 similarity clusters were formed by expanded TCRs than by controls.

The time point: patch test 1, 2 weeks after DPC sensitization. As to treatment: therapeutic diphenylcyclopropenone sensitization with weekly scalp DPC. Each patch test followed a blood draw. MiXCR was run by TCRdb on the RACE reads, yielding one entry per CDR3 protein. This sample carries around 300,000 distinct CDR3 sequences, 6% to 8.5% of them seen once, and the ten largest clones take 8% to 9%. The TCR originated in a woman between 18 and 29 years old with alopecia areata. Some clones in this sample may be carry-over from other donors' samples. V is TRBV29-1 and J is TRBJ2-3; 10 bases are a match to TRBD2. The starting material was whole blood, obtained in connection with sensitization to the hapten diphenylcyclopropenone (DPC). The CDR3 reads CSVESGGGTDTQYF. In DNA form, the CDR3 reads TGCAGCGTTGAGAGCGGGGGGGGAACAGATACGCAGTATTTT.